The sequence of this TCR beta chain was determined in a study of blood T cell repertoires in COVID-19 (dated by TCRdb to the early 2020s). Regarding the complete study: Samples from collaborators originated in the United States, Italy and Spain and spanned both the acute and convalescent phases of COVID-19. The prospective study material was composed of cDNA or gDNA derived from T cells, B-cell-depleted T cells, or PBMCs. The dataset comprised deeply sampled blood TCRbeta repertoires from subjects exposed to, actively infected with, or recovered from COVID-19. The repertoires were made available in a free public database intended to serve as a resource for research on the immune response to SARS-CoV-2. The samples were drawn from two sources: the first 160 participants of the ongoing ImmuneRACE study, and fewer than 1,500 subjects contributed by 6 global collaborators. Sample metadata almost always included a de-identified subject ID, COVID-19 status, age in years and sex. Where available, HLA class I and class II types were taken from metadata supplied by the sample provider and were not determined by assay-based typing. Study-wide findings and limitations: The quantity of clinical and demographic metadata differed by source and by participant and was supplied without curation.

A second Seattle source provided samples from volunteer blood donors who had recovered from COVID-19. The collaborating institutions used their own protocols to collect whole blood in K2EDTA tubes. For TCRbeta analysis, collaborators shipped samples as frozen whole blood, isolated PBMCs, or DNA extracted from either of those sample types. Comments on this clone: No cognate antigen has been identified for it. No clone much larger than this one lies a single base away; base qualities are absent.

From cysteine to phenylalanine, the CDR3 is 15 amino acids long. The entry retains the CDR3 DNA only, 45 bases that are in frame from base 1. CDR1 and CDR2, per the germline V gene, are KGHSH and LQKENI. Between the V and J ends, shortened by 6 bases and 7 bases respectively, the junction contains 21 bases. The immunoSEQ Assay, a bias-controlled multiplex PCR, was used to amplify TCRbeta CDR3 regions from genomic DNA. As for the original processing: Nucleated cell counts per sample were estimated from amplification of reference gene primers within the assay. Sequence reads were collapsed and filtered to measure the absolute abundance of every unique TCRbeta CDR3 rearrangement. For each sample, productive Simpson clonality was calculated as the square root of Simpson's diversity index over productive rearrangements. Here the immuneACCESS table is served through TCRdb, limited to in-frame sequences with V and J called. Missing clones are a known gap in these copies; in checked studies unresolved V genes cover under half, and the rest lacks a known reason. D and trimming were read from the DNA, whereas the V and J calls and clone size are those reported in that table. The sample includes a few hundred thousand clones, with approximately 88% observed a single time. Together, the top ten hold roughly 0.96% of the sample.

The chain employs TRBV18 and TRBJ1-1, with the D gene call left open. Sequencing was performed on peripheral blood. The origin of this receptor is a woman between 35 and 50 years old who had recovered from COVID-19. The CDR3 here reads CASSERVLRTSEAFF. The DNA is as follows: TGTGCCAGCTCGGAGCGGGTCCTACGAACGAGTGAAGCTTTCTTT. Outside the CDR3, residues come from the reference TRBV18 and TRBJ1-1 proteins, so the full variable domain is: NAGVMQNPRHLVRRRGQEARLRCSPMKGHSHVYWYRQLPEEGLKFMVYLQKENIIDESGMPKERFSAEFPKEGPSILRIQQVVRGDSAAYFCASSERVLRTSEAFFGQGTRLTVV.